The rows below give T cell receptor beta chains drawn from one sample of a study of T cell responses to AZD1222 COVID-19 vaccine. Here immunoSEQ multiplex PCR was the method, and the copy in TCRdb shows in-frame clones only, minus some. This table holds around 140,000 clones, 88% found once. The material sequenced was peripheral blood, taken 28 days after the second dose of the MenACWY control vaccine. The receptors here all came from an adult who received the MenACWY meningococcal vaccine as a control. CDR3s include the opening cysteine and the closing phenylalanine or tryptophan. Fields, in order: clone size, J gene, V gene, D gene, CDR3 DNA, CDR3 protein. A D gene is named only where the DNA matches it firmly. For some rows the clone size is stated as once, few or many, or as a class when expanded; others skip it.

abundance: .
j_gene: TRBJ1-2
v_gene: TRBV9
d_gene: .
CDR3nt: TGTGCCAGCAGCGTAGTTAGGCAGGGGAAGAACTATGGCTACACCTTC
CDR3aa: CASSVVRQGKNYGYTF

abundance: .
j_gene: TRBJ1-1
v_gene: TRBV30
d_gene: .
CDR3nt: TGTGCCTGGAGTGTCCAGAGGTACACTGAAGCTTTCTTT
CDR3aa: CAWSVQRYTEAFF

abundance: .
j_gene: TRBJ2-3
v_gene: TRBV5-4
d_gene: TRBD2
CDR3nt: TGTGCCAGCAGCCGACTAGCGGAGAGCACAGATACGCAGTATTTT
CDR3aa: CASSRLAESTDTQYF

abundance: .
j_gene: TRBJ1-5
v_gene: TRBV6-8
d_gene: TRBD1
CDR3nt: TGTGCCAGCAGTTCATCTGGGGACAGGGTTTTTCAGCCCCAGCATTTT
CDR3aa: CASSSSGDRVFQPQHF

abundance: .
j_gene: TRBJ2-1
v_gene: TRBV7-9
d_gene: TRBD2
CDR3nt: TGTGCCAGCAGCTTACGACTAGCGGTGATCACCAATGAGCAGTTCTTC
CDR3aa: CASSLRLAVITNEQFF

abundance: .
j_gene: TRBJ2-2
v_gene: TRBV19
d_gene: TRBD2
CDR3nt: TGTGCCAGTAGTATCCTAGCGGGGGGGTACACCGGGGAGCTGTTTTTT
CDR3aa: CASSILAGGYTGELFF

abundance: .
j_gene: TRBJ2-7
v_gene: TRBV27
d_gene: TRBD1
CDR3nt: TGTGCCAGCAGTTTAGGTGTCAGGGGGCCTGAGCAGTACTTC
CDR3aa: CASSLGVRGPEQYF

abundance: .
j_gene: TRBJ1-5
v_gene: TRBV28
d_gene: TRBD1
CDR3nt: TGTGCCAGCAATACCCTCTGGGGCGGGACAGATAACCGGCCCCAGCATTTT
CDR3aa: CASNTLWGGTDNRPQHF

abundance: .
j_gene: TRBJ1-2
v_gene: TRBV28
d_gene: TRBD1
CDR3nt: TGTGCCAGCAGCGGGACAGGGGTTTACTATGGCTACACCTTC
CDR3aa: CASSGTGVYYGYTF

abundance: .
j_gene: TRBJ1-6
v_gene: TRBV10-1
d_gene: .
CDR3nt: TGCGCCAGCAGTGAGGCGGGTTCACCCCTCCACTTT
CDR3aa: CASSEAGSPLHF

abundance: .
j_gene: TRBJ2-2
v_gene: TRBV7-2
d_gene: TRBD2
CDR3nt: TGTGCCAGCAGCTTACGTCCTAGCGGGGGGGCCTACACCGGGGAGCTGTTTTTT
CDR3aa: CASSLRPSGGAYTGELFF

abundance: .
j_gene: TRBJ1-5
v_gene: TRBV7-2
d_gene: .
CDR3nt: TGTGCCAGCAGCTTAGAACCAGGGGCTAGTCAGCCCCAGCATTTT
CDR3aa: CASSLEPGASQPQHF

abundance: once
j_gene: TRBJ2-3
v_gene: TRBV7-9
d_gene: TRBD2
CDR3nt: TGTGCCAGCAGCTCCCCGACTAGCGGGGGGGCCAATGCAGATACGCAGTATTTT
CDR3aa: CASSSPTSGGANADTQYF

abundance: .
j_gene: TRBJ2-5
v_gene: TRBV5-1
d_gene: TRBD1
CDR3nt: TGCGCCAGCAGCAGTGGGACAGTTTTCCAAGAGACCCAGTACTTC
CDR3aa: CASSSGTVFQETQYF

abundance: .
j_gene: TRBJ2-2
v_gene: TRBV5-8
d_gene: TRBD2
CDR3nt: TGTGCCAGCAGCTTGGAACGCGGGAGATGGGGCGGGGAGCTGTTTTTT
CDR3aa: CASSLERGRWGGELFF

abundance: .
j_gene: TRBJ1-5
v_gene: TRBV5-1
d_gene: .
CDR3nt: TGCGCCAGCAGCTTCACAGGGCTGGGGAATCAGCCCCAGCATTTT
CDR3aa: CASSFTGLGNQPQHF

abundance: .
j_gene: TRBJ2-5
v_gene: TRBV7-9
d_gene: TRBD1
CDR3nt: TGTGCCAGCAGCGAAGACAGGGCACAAGAGACCCAGTACTTC
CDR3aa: CASSEDRAQETQYF

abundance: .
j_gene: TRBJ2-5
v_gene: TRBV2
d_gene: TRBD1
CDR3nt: TGTGCCAGCGGGCGGCGGACAGGGGTTGAGACCCAGTACTTC
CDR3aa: CASGRRTGVETQYF

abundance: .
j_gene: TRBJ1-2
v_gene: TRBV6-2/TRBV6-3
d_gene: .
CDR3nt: TGTGCCAGCAGTTATCGGAACTATGGCTACACCTTC
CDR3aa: CASSYRNYGYTF

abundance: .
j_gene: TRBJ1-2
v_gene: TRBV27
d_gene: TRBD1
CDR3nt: TGTGCCAGCAGTTTATGGACAGGGGTCGGCTACACCTTC
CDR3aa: CASSLWTGVGYTF

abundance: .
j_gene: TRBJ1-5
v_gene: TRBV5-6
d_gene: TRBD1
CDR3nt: TGTGCCAGCAGCGCGGGACAGGGATATGGCAATCAGCCCCAGCATTTT
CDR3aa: CASSAGQGYGNQPQHF

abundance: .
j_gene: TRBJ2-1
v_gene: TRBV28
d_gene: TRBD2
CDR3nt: TGTGCCGCTGGGGGGGAGGGGAGCTCCTACAATGAGCAGTTCTTC
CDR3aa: CAAGGEGSSYNEQFF

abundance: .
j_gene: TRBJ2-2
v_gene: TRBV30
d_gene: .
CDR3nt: TGTGCCTGGAGGAGCGGTCCCGGGGAGCTGTTTTTT
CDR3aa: CAWRSGPGELFF

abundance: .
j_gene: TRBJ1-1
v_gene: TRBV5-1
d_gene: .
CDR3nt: TGCGCCAGCAGCCTCTGGGATCCGAACACTGAAGCTTTCTTT
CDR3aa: CASSLWDPNTEAFF

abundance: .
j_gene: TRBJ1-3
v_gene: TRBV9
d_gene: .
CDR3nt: TGTGCCAGCAGCGTAGGAGGAAACACCATATATTTT
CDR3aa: CASSVGGNTIYF

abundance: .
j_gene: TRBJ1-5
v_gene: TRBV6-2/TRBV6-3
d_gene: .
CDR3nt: TGTGCCAGCAGTTACCGAAATAGCAATCAGCCCCAGCATTTT
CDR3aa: CASSYRNSNQPQHF

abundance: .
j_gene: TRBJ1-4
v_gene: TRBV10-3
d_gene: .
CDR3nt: TGTGCCATCAGTGATGGGGACTCGAATGAAAAACTGTTTTTT
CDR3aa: CAISDGDSNEKLFF

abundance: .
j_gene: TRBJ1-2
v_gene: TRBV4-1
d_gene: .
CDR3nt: TGCGCCAGCAGCCAAGTAGGTGAACATGGCTACACCTTC
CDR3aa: CASSQVGEHGYTF

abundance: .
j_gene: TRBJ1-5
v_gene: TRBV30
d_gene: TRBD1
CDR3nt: TGTGCCTGGAGTGTACGGGACAGTCAGCCCCAGCATTTT
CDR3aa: CAWSVRDSQPQHF

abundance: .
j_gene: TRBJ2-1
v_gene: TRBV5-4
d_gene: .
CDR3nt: TGTGCCAGCAGCTCCCTTCCCAATGAGCAGTTCTTC
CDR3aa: CASSSLPNEQFF

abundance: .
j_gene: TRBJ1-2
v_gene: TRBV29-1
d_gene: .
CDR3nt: TGCAGCGTTCCGGACCTGCTGGACTATGGCTACACCTTC
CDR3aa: CSVPDLLDYGYTF

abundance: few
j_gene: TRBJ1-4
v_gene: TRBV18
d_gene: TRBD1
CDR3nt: TGTGCCAGCTCACAGGGACAGGATGAAAAACTGTTTTTT
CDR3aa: CASSQGQDEKLFF

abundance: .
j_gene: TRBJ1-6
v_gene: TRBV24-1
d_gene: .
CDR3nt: TGTGCCACCAGTGAAGCAGGGGTTTGGTCACCCCTCCACTTT
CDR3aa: CATSEAGVWSPLHF

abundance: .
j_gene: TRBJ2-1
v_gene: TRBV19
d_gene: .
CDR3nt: TGTGCCAGTAGTATCAGTGGGTCCTACAATGAGCAGTTCTTC
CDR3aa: CASSISGSYNEQFF

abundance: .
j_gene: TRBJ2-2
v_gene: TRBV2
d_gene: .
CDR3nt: TGTGCCAGCAGTGAAGTCGGGCTAGAGGGCGGGGAGCTGTTTTTT
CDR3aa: CASSEVGLEGGELFF

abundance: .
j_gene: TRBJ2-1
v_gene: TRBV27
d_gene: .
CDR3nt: TGTGCCAGCAGTTTGGAGCATAGCTCCTACAATGAGCAGTTCTTC
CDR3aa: CASSLEHSSYNEQFF

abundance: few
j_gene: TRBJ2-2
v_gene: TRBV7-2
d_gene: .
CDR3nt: TGTGCCAGCAGCTCCCGGACAGCCGCGAACACCGGGGAGCTGTTTTTT
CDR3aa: CASSSRTAANTGELFF

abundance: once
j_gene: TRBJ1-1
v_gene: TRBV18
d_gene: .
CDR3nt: TGTGCCAGCTCACCACAGGGTCCGAACACTGAAGCTTTCTTT
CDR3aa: CASSPQGPNTEAFF

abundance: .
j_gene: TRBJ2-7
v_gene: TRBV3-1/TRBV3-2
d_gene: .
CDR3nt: TGTGCCAGCAGCCAAGCGGAGGGCCTACCGTACTTC
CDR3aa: CASSQAEGLPYF

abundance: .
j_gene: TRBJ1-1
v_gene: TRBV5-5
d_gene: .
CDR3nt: TGTGCCAGCAGCTTGGTCAGGCCGAACACTGAAGCTTTCTTT
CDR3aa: CASSLVRPNTEAFF

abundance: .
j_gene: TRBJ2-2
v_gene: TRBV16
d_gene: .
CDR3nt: TGTGCCAGCAGCCAATCGGGTGTTCGCCTAAAAAACACCGGGGAGCTGTTTTTT
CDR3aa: CASSQSGVRLKNTGELFF

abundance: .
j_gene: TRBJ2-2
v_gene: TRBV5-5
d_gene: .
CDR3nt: TGTGCCAGCAGCTCCACCGGGAGAACCGGGGAGCTGTTTTTT
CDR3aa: CASSSTGRTGELFF

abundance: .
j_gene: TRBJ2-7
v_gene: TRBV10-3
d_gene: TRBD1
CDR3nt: TGTGCCATCAGGGACTCGACAGGGGGAAGGTACGAGCAGTACTTC
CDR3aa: CAIRDSTGGRYEQYF

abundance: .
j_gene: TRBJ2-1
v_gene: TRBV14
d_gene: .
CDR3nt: TGTGCCAGCAGCCGCGGACTAGAGCAGTTCTTC
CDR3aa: CASSRGLEQFF

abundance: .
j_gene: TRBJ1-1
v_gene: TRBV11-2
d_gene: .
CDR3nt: TGTGCCAGTAAACTATGGACCCCTATGAACACTGAAGCTTTCTTT
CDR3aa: CASKLWTPMNTEAFF

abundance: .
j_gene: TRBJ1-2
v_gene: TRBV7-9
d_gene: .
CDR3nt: TGTGCCAGCAGCTTGGGGGGTAACTATGGCTACACCTTC
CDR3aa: CASSLGGNYGYTF